Listed here are 17 T cell receptor beta chains from one sample, sequenced in a study of human T cells and chemical hapten exposure. A single record per CDR3 protein comes from TCRdb applying MiXCR to the RACE reads. The table has roughly 250,000 distinct CDR3 sequences, approximately 8.6% seen once. Time point specified: pre-sensitization, week 0. Treatment indicated: therapeutic diphenylcyclopropenone sensitization with weekly scalp DPC. The sequenced sample was whole blood, obtained in connection with sensitization to the hapten diphenylcyclopropenone (DPC). These receptors came from a woman aged 40 to 50 with alopecia areata. Some clones in this sample may be carry-over from other donors' samples.

This clonotype was detected a few times. The chain links TRBV2 to TRBJ1-6; D not resolved. This CDR3 is built from 14 residues. Germline loops: CDR1 SNHLY, CDR2 FYNNEI. V lost 5 bases to trimming and J lost 10 bases, with 15 bases between them. This CDR3 reads CASSSETLGSPLHF. CDR3 sequence (DNA): TGTGCCAGCAGTTCGGAGACCCTTGGATCACCCCTCCACTTT.

The genes are TRBV27 and TRBJ1-1; perhaps TRBD1 as D (5 bases). The length of the CDR3 is 13 residues. The germline V gene encodes CDR1 MNHEY and CDR2 SMNVEV (reference sequence). V shed 2 bases and J shed 4 bases, with 8 bases lying between them. The CDR3 protein is CASSLMRGTEAFF. In DNA, the CDR3 is TGTGCCAGCAGTTTAATGAGGGGCACTGAAGCTTTCTTT.

This clonotype showed up many times. V usage is TRBV7-8 and J usage is TRBJ2-1, with 7 bases lining up with TRBD2. The CDR3 spans 17 residues. With 5 bases clipped from V and 4 bases from J, the junction kept 14 bases outside the gene matches. Germline V gene sequence: CDR1 SGHVS, CDR2 FQNEAQ. The CDR3 here is CASSPSTLGSGYNEQFF. In DNA, the CDR3 is TGTGCCAGCAGCCCAAGTACTCTTGGTAGCGGGTACAATGAGCAGTTCTTC.

This clonotype has more than one count but fewer than ten. This sequence joins TRBV28 and TRBJ1-1; D call uncertain. Trimming cost V 6 bases and J 4 bases, with 21 bases left between them. This CDR3 spans 16 amino acids. CDR1 and CDR2 from the germline V gene are MDHEN and SYDVKM. The CDR3 DNA reads TGTGCCAGCAGACCACCAGGCCTGAGGGTGGGCACTGAAGCTTTCTTT. Its translation is CASRPPGLRVGTEAFF.

V usage is TRBV5-1 and J usage is TRBJ2-5, with D unclear. Trimming left V 3 bases short and J 6 bases short, with 12 bases between. This CDR3 comprises 13 residues. CDR1 SGHRS and CDR2 YFSETQ come from the germline V gene. The CDR3 nucleotides read TGCGCCAGCAGCTCCCCGAGGTACAAGACCCAGTACTTC. Translation: CASSSPRYKTQYF.

This clonotype was detected many times. CDR3 DNA: TGTGCCAGCAGCGGGCAGCCCAACAATGAGCAGTTCTTC. Residues: CASSGQPNNEQFF. The rearrangement uses TRBV2 and TRBJ2-1; no definite D call. Germline CDR1 SNHLY, CDR2 FYNNEI. This CDR3 is 13 amino acids long. Trimming took 6 bases from V and 5 from J, leaving 11 bases between them.

A note on this clonotype: Since the CDR3 does not end with the conserved phenylalanine or tryptophan, this likely comes from a read error. This chain links TRBV9 with TRBJ2-2; D might be TRBD2 (5 bases). V lost 0 bases and J 7 bases, leaving 19 bases between the germline ends. Germline V gives CDR1 SGDLS, CDR2 YYNGEE. The CDR3 sequence is 17 residues long. The CDR3 is CASSVGPVEGVSGELFS. Here the CDR3 DNA reads TGTGCCAGCAGCGTAGGTCCCGTAGAGGGAGTGAGCGGGGAGCTGTTTTCT.

This clonotype was detected only a few times. This sequence joins TRBV4-2 and TRBJ2-3; no clear D. Germline V gives CDR1 LGHNA, CDR2 YNFKEQ. This CDR3 comprises 15 residues. V dropped 3 bases and J dropped 4 bases, with 14 bases sitting between them. CDR3 in DNA: TGTGCCAGCAGCCACCTGGGCGGCCAGGCAGATACGCAGTATTTT. Its protein product is CASSHLGGQADTQYF.

This clonotype was seen a handful of times. The J gene is TRBJ2-1, the V gene TRBV4-2, with D unclear. The CDR3 is made up of 14 amino acids. The germline V gene encodes CDR1 LGHNA and CDR2 YNFKEQ. The germline V and J ends were trimmed by 1 base and 10 bases, with 14 bases remaining between them. CDR3 DNA: TGTGCCAGCAGCCAAGTCGGAGTTTCCGCGGAGCAGTTCTTC. This sequence encodes CASSQVGVSAEQFF.

The gene calls are TRBV6-2 or TRBV6-3 and TRBJ2-4; perhaps TRBD2 as D (6 bases). V lost 6 bases to trimming and J lost 0 bases, with 12 bases between them. Germline CDR1 and CDR2: MNHEY and SVGEGT. CDR3 length: 15 amino acids. CDR3 sequence (DNA): TGTGCCAGCAGAACTCCGGGACTAGCCAAAAACATTCAGTACTTC. As protein: CASRTPGLAKNIQYF.

The chain combines TRBV7-8 with TRBJ2-7; D is undetermined. The ends were cut back, 4 bases at V and 2 bases at J, with 6 bases in the middle. The CDR3 is 12 residues long. Looked up from germline, CDR1 is SGHVS and CDR2 is FQNEAQ. The chain's CDR3 is CASSSPTYEQYF. The CDR3 DNA is TGTGCCAGCAGCTCCCCGACCTACGAGCAGTACTTC.

Only a few counts were recorded for this clonotype. The J gene is TRBJ2-3, the V gene TRBV12-3 or TRBV12-4; no firm D call. Trimming removed 3 bases from V and 11 bases from J, with 12 bases in between. The CDR3 length is 12 residues. The CDR3 spells CASSFGPLGQYF. CDR3 bases: TGTGCCAGCAGTTTTGGACCCCTGGGGCAGTATTTT.

This clonotype came up a few times. The chain recombines TRBV6-5 with TRBJ2-7; 10 bases fit TRBD1. The V gene's germline CDR1 is MNHEY and CDR2 SVGAGI. J was trimmed by 6 bases and V by 8 bases; bases with no gene match: 13. This CDR3 is 15 amino acids long. The chain's CDR3 is CASPPDGTGDGEQYF. CDR3 DNA: TGTGCCAGCCCGCCTGACGGGACAGGGGATGGCGAGCAGTACTTC.

In this sample, this clonotype turned up many times. The V call is TRBV27, the J call TRBJ1-1; 8 bases are shared with TRBD1. The CDR3 has 14 residues. J gave up 5 bases and V 7 bases, and 9 bases lay outside the gene matches. CDR1 and CDR2 (germline): MNHEY, SMNVEV (reference sequence). For the CDR3, the DNA is TGTGCCAGCAAAGACAGGGGCTACCCAACTGAAGCTTTCTTT. Protein sequence: CASKDRGYPTEAFF.

CDR3 loop: CASSSLAGGLSYNEQFF. Here the CDR3 DNA reads TGTGCCAGCAGCTCGTTAGCGGGAGGCCTCTCCTACAATGAGCAGTTCTTC. The J gene is TRBJ2-1, the V gene TRBV5-5; 10 nucleotides align to TRBD2. Germline values: CDR1 SGHKS, CDR2 YYEKEE (reference sequence). Trimming at V came to 3 bases and at J to 0 bases, leaving 6 bases not matched to a gene. The CDR3 covers 17 residues.

This clonotype was detected only a few times. J is TRBJ2-3 and V is TRBV28, with 14 nucleotides matching TRBD2. The CDR3 consists of 16 residues. Germline trimming cut 6 bases from V and 8 bases from J; bases unmatched to any gene: 10. Germline V gives CDR1 MDHEN, CDR2 SYDVKM. CDR3 nucleotide sequence: TGTGCCAGCAGAACGACTAGCGGGAGGGACGGGGGTACGCAGTATTTT. It specifies CASRTTSGRDGGTQYF.

This clonotype was detected ten times or more. This sequence joins TRBV18 and TRBJ2-6; no clear D gene. CDR3 length equals 16 residues. Germline-derived CDR1 and CDR2 are KGHSH and LQKENI. Trimming removed 3 bases from V and 0 bases from J, with 9 bases in between. The CDR3 protein is CASSPLAFSGANVLTF. In DNA, the CDR3 is TGTGCCAGCTCACCCTTGGCCTTCTCTGGGGCCAACGTCCTGACTTTC.